These T cell receptor beta chains were read from a single sample in a study of blood T cell repertoires in COVID-19. Assay: immunoSEQ multiplex PCR; the TCRdb copy retains only in-frame clones and omits some. Here the sample spans about 260,000 clones, just under 90% being singletons. Sequenced sample: peripheral blood. The receptors were sampled from a woman aged 40-49 years with acute or convalescent COVID-19. Both conserved end residues are part of each CDR3. A D gene is named only where the DNA matches it firmly. Some rows have no size entry. The others give once, few or many, or a class for an expanded clone.

j_gene	abundance	d_gene	v_gene	CDR3nt	CDR3aa
TRBJ1-1	-	-	TRBV19	TGTGCCAGTACCCCCAGGGACACCTCCGGGATGAACACTGAAGCTTTCTTT	CASTPRDTSGMNTEAFF
TRBJ2-1	-	TRBD2	TRBV2	TGTGCCAGCAGTGTACCGGGGAGGGGCTACAATGAGCAGTTCTTC	CASSVPGRGYNEQFF
TRBJ1-2	-	-	TRBV9	TGTGCCAGCAGCGGTTCCAGGACAGTCTATGGCTACACCTTC	CASSGSRTVYGYTF
TRBJ2-5	-	TRBD2	TRBV5-1	TGCGCCAGCAGCCGTGGACTAGCGGGATTTCAAGAGACCCAGTACTTC	CASSRGLAGFQETQYF
TRBJ1-2	-	-	TRBV9	TGTGCCAGCAGCGTCGAGGACACAAACTATGGCTACACCTTC	CASSVEDTNYGYTF
TRBJ1-2	-	TRBD1	TRBV2	TGTGCCAGCGTCGTAAGGGGGCCCGGTGGCTACACCTTC	CASVVRGPGGYTF
TRBJ1-2	few	-	TRBV19	TGTGCCACTACCGAGATTGCGGGGAAGAGCTATGGCTACACCTTC	CATTEIAGKSYGYTF
TRBJ1-5	-	-	TRBV12-5	TGTGCTAGTGGTTTGTCAGTAAATCAGCCCCAGCATTTT	CASGLSVNQPQHF
TRBJ2-2	once	TRBD1	TRBV19	TGTGCCAGTAGTATAGGGGACAGGGTTAACACCGGGGAGCTGTTTTTT	CASSIGDRVNTGELFF
TRBJ1-1	-	-	TRBV30	TGTGCCTGCAACACCGCGACAGATAACACTGAAGCTTTCTTT	CACNTATDNTEAFF
TRBJ2-1	-	TRBD2	TRBV5-1	TGCGCCAGCAGCTCGACTAGCGGGGGGGGACCCTACAATGAGCAGTTCTTC	CASSSTSGGGPYNEQFF
TRBJ1-2	-	TRBD1	TRBV4-2	TGTGCCAGCAGCCAAGATGTTCAGACGAGGGGGCGCGACTATGGCTACACCTTC	CASSQDVQTRGRDYGYTF
TRBJ2-2	-	-	TRBV6-5	TGTGCCAGCAGTTACGAGGCGTTAACCGGGGAGCTGTTTTTT	CASSYEALTGELFF
TRBJ1-1	-	TRBD1	TRBV6-5	TGTGCCAGCAGTAACAGGGGGGACACTGAAGCTTTCTTT	CASSNRGDTEAFF
TRBJ1-5	-	-	TRBV12-3/TRBV12-4	TGTGCCAGCAAACGAGGCAATCAGCCCCAGCATTTT	CASKRGNQPQHF
TRBJ2-3	-	-	TRBV6-5	TGTGCCAGCAGGGGTTGGACAAGGAGCACAGATACGCAGTATTTT	CASRGWTRSTDTQYF
TRBJ1-2	-	TRBD1	TRBV30	TGTGCCTGGGACAGCGACAGGGGAGGGGAGTATGGCTACACCTTC	CAWDSDRGGEYGYTF
TRBJ1-6	once	-	TRBV27	TGTGCCAGCAGCCTAGCCCCTCCTTATTATAATTCACCCCTCCACTTT	CASSLAPPYYNSPLHF
TRBJ2-5	-	-	TRBV11-2	TGTGCCAGCAGCTTACGGCAGGAAGAGACCCAGTACTTC	CASSLRQEETQYF
TRBJ1-2	-	-	TRBV3-1/TRBV3-2	TGTGCCAGCAGCCAAGATTGGGTGAACAGGGATTCTAACTATGGCTACACCTTC	CASSQDWVNRDSNYGYTF
TRBJ1-1	-	-	TRBV11-2	TGTGCCAGCAGCTCAGGACAAGAAGCTTTCTTT	CASSSGQEAFF
TRBJ1-2	-	TRBD1	TRBV10-3	TGTGCCATCAGCCAAGGACAGGGGTTGGGCTATGGCTACACCTTC	CAISQGQGLGYGYTF
TRBJ2-3	-	-	TRBV2	TGTGCCAGCAGTGTTTCTAGCACAGATACGCAGTATTTT	CASSVSSTDTQYF
TRBJ1-1	few	-	TRBV6-1	TGTGCCAGCAGTGAAAGGGGGGGTAACACTGAAGCTTTCTTT	CASSERGGNTEAFF
TRBJ2-3	-	TRBD2	TRBV7-8	TGTGCCAGCAGCTTAGCCCCTTTGGGCGGGGGGGCAGATACGCAGTATTTT	CASSLAPLGGGADTQYF
TRBJ1-4	-	-	TRBV12-3/TRBV12-4	TGTGCCAGCAGTTTGGCAGGGAATGAAAAACTGTTTTTT	CASSLAGNEKLFF
TRBJ1-2	-	TRBD1	TRBV27	TGTGCCAGCAGACTAGGACAGGGGACCGGTAACTATGGCTACACCTTC	CASRLGQGTGNYGYTF
TRBJ1-1	once	-	TRBV28	TGTGCCAGCAGTTTATTGACCACAGGGCAAGGCGTGAACACTGAAGCTTTCTTT	CASSLLTTGQGVNTEAFF
TRBJ1-6	-	-	TRBV5-5	TGTGCCAGCAGCTTTCTCCGCGTGCGGTATACTGGTTCACCCCTCCACTTT	CASSFLRVRYTGSPLHF
TRBJ1-1	once	-	TRBV10-3	TGTGCCATCAGTGAAAACAGTCAGAACACTGAAGCTTTCTTT	CAISENSQNTEAFF
TRBJ1-5	-	-	TRBV29-1	TGCAGCGTTTTAGAGGGGACTGGGAGCAATCAGCCCCAGCATTTT	CSVLEGTGSNQPQHF
TRBJ2-2	-	TRBD1	TRBV6-6	TGTGCCAGCTGGGACAGGACAAACACCGGGGAGCTGTTTTTT	CASWDRTNTGELFF
TRBJ1-6	-	-	TRBV11-2	TGTGCCAGCAGCTTAGAAGGGACATGGTATTCACCCCTCCACTTT	CASSLEGTWYSPLHF
TRBJ1-1	-	TRBD1	TRBV7-8	TGTGCCAGCAGCTTACCCTCCGGGACAGAAGCCTTGAACACTGAAGCTTTCTTT	CASSLPSGTEALNTEAFF
TRBJ1-2	-	TRBD1	TRBV15	TGTGCCACCAGCGGGACAGAGACTAACTATGGCTACACCTTC	CATSGTETNYGYTF
TRBJ1-1	-	TRBD1	TRBV3-1/TRBV3-2	TGTGCCAGCAGCTATGATATTAACAGGGGGGAAGCTTTCTTT	CASSYDINRGEAFF
TRBJ1-1	-	TRBD1	TRBV29-1	TGCAGCGCTTCCCCGGGACAGGGGACTGAAGCTTTCTTT	CSASPGQGTEAFF
TRBJ2-2	-	-	TRBV27	TGTGCCAGCAGTCCGACCTTCGGAGCCGGGGAGCTGTTTTTT	CASSPTFGAGELFF
TRBJ1-1	-	-	TRBV27	TGTGCCAGCAGTCGGAGGGGAACCTCCACTGAAGCTTTCTTT	CASSRRGTSTEAFF
TRBJ1-5	-	TRBD1	TRBV28	TGTGCCAGCAGTGACAGGGCGGTCGGGCAGCCCCAGCATTTT	CASSDRAVGQPQHF
TRBJ2-1	once	-	TRBV24-1	TGTGCCACCAGACAAACAGGGACCAGCTACAATGAGCAGTTCTTC	CATRQTGTSYNEQFF
TRBJ2-1	-	TRBD2	TRBV7-6	TGTGCCAGCAGCTCCTACTTGGGGGGGTTCTGGGATGAGCAGTTCTTC	CASSSYLGGFWDEQFF
TRBJ1-3	-	-	TRBV11-2	TGTGCCAGCAGCTCCAGGGGTGCTGGAAACACCATATATTTT	CASSSRGAGNTIYF
TRBJ1-1	-	-	TRBV2	TGTGCCAGCAGTGAAGGTAGGAACACTGAAGCTTTCTTT	CASSEGRNTEAFF
TRBJ1-2	-	-	TRBV6-5	TGTGCCAGCAGTTACTGGTCAGGGAACTATGGCTACACCTTC	CASSYWSGNYGYTF
TRBJ1-2	-	TRBD1	TRBV6-5	TGTGCCAGCAGTTACATGGCAGGGGGGTATGGCTACACCTTC	CASSYMAGGYGYTF
TRBJ1-5	-	TRBD1	TRBV10-3	TGTGCCACACAGACAGGGGGACGGAATCAGCCCCAGCATTTT	CATQTGGRNQPQHF
TRBJ1-2	-	-	TRBV11-2	TGTGCCAGCAGGCCCCAGTCAGATGGCTACACCTTC	CASRPQSDGYTF
TRBJ2-3	-	-	TRBV2	TGTGCCAGCAGTGTTGGCAGGACTAGCACAGATACGCAGTATTTT	CASSVGRTSTDTQYF
TRBJ1-2	-	-	TRBV5-4	TGTGCCAGCAGCCATGACAGCACCTATGGCTACACCTTC	CASSHDSTYGYTF
TRBJ2-1	-	TRBD2	TRBV10-3	TGTGCCATCAGTGACCCGGGAGGGTTACATGAGCAGTTCTTC	CAISDPGGLHEQFF
TRBJ2-5	-	TRBD1	TRBV11-1	TGTGCCAGCAGCTCGGGACAGACACAAGAGACCCAGTACTTC	CASSSGQTQETQYF
TRBJ1-2	-	TRBD1	TRBV6-5	TGTGCCAGCAGTTACGGGACAGGGGATTTTCGGTATGGCTACACCTTC	CASSYGTGDFRYGYTF
TRBJ2-5	-	TRBD2	TRBV3-1/TRBV3-2	TGTGCCAGCAGCCAAGGAGGACTAGCGGGGGAGCTTCAAGAGACCCAGTACTTC	CASSQGGLAGELQETQYF
TRBJ1-1	-	-	TRBV5-1	TGCGCCAGCAGCCTACTGACAGGTATGAACACTGAAGCTTTCTTT	CASSLLTGMNTEAFF